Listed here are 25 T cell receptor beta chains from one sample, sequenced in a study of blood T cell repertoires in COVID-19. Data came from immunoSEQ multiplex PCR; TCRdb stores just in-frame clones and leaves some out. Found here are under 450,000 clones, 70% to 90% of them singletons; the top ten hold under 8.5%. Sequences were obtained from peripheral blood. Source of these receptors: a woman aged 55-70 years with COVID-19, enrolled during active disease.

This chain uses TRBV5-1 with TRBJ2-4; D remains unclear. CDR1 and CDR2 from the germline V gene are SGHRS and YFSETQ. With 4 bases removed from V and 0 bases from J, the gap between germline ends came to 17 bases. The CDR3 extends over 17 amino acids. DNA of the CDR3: TGCGCCAGCAGCCCTTACAACCCTTTTTTAGCCAAAAACATTCAGTACTTC. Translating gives CASSPYNPFLAKNIQYF.

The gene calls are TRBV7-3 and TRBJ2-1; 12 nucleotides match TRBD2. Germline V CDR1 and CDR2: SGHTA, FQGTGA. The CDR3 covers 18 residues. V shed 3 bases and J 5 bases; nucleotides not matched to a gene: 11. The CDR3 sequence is CASSFLPASGGDHNEQFF. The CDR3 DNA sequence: TGTGCCAGCAGCTTCCTCCCGGCTAGCGGGGGGGACCACAATGAGCAGTTCTTC.

This CDR3 reads CASSPSSGSGADNEQFF. The CDR3 nucleotides are TGTGCCAGCAGCCCTTCATCGGGTAGCGGGGCAGACAATGAGCAGTTCTTC. The V gene is TRBV3-1 (or the pseudogene TRBV3-2), the J gene TRBJ2-1; TRBD2 aligns across 8 bases. Germline V CDR1 and CDR2: LGHDT, YNNKEL (reference sequence). Losses at the gene ends were 4 bases for V and 5 bases for J; bases not matched to a gene: 13. The CDR3 has 17 amino acids.

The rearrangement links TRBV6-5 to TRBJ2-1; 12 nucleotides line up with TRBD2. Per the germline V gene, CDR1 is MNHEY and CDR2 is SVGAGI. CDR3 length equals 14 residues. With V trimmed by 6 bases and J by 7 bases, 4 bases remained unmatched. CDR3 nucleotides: TGTGCCAGCAGGGCTAGCGGGGGGGGTAATGAGCAGTTCTTC. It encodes CASRASGGGNEQFF.

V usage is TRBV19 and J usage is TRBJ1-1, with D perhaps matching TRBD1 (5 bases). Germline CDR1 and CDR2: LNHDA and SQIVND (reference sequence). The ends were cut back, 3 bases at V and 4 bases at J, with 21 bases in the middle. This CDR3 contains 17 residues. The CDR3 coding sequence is TGTGCCAGTAGTATTGGATACGGAGGGGCCCTTTTCACTGAAGCTTTCTTT. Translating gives CASSIGYGGALFTEAFF.

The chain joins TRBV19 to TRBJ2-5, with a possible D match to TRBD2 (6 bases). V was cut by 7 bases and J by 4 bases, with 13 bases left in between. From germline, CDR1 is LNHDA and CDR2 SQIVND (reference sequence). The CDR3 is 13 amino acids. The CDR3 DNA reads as TGTGCCAGTACTCCCGGGACTGGAGAGACCCAGTACTTC. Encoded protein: CASTPGTGETQYF.

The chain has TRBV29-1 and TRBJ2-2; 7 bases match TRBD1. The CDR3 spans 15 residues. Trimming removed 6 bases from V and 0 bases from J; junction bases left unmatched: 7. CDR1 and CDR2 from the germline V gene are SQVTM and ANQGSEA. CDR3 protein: CSVITGAANTGELFF. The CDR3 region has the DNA TGCAGCGTAATCACAGGGGCAGCGAACACCGGGGAGCTGTTTTTT.

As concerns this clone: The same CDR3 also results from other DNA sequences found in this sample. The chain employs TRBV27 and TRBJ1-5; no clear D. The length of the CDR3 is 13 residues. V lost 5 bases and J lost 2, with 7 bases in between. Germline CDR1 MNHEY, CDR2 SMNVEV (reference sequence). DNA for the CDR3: TGTGCCAGCAGTACGGGAGGCAATCAGCCCCAGCATTTT. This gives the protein CASSTGGNQPQHF.

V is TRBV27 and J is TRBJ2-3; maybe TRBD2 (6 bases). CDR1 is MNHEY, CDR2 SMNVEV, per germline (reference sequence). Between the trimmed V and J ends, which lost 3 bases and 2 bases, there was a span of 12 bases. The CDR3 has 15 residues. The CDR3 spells CASSLGGELTDTQYF. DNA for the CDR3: TGTGCCAGCAGTTTGGGCGGGGAACTCACAGATACGCAGTATTTT.

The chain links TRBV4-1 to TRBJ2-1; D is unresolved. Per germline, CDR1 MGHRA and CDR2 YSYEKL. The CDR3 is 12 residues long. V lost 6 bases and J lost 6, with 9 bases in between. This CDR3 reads CASRSPGNEQFF. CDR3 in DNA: TGCGCCAGCAGGTCCCCGGGCAATGAGCAGTTCTTC.

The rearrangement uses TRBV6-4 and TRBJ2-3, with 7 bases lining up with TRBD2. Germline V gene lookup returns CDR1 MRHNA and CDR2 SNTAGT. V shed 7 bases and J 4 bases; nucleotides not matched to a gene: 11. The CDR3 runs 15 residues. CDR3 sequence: CASTAGVLGADTQYF. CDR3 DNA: TGTGCCAGCACGGCGGGGGTTCTCGGGGCAGATACGCAGTATTTT.

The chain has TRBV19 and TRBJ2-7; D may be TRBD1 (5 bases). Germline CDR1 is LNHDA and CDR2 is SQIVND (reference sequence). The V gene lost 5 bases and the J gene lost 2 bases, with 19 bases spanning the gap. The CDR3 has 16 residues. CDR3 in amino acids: CASSSMGRDRTYEQYF. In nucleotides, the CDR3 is TGTGCCAGTAGTTCAATGGGGCGAGACAGAACCTACGAGCAGTACTTC.

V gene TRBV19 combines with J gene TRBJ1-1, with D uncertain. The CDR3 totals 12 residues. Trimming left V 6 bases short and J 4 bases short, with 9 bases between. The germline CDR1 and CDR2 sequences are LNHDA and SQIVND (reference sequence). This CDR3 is CASRTRGTEAFF. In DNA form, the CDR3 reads TGTGCCAGTAGGACACGGGGCACTGAAGCTTTCTTT.

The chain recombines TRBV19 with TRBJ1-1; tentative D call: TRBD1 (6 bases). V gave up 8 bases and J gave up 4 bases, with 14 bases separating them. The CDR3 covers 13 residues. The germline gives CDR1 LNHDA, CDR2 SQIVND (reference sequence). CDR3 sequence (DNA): TGTGCCAGTGGCCACAGGGAGAGCACTGAAGCTTTCTTT. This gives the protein CASGHRESTEAFF.

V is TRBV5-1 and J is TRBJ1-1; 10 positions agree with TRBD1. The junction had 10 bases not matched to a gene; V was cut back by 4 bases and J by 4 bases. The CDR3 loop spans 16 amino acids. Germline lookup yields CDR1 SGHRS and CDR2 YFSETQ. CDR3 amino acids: CASSPGQGGVGTEAFF. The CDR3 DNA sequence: TGCGCCAGCAGCCCCGGACAGGGGGGCGTAGGCACTGAAGCTTTCTTT.

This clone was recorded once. The CDR3: CASSFSQGNYGYTF. CDR3 nucleotides: TGTGCCAGCAGTTTTTCTCAGGGCAACTATGGCTACACCTTC. V is TRBV27 and J is TRBJ1-2; D perhaps matches TRBD1 (5 bases). Germline values: CDR1 MNHEY, CDR2 SMNVEV (reference sequence). CDR3 size: 14 residues. V lost 3 bases and J 2 bases, leaving 10 bases between the germline ends.

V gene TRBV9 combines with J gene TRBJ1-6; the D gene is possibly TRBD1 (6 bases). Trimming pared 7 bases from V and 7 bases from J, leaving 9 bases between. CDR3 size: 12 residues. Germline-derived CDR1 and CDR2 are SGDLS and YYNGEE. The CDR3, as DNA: TGTGCCAGCGGGACAAGAAATTCACCCCTCCACTTT. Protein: CASGTRNSPLHF. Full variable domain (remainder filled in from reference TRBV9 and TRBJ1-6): DSGVTQTPKHLITATGQRVTLRCSPRSGDLSVYWYQQSLDQGLQFLIQYYNGEERAKGNILERFSAQQFPDLHSELNLSSLELGDSALYFCASGTRNSPLHFGNGTRLTVT.

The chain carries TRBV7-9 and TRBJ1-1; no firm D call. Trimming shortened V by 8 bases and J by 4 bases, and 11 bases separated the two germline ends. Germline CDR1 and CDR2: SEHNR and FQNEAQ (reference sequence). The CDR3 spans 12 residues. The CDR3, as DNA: TGTGCCAGCCAAAGATCGGGCACTGAAGCTTTCTTT. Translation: CASQRSGTEAFF.

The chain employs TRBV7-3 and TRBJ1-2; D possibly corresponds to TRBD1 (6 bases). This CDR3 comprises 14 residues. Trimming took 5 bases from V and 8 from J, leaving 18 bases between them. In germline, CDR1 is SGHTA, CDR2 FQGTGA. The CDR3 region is CASSPDRGVKGYTF. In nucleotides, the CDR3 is TGTGCCAGCAGCCCGGACAGAGGGGTAAAGGGCTACACCTTC.

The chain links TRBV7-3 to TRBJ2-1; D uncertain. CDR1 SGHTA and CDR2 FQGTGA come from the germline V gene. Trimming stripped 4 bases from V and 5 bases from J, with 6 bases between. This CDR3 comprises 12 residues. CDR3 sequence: CASSSRNNEQFF. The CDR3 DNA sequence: TGTGCCAGCAGCTCTAGAAACAATGAGCAGTTCTTC.

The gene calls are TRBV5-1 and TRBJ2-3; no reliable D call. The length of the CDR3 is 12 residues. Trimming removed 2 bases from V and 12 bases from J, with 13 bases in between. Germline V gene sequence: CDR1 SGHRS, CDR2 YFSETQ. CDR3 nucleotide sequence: TGCGCCAGCAGCTTTAATGCACCGGGTCAGTATTTT. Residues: CASSFNAPGQYF.

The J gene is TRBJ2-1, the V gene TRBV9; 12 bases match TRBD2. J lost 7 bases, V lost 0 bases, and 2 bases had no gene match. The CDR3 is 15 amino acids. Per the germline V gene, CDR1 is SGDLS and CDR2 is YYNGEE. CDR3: CASSVGTSGANEQFF. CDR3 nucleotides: TGTGCCAGCAGCGTAGGGACTAGCGGGGCAAATGAGCAGTTCTTC. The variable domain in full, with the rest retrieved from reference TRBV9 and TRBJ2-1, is DSGVTQTPKHLITATGQRVTLRCSPRSGDLSVYWYQQSLDQGLQFLIQYYNGEERAKGNILERFSAQQFPDLHSELNLSSLELGDSALYFCASSVGTSGANEQFFGPGTRLTVL.

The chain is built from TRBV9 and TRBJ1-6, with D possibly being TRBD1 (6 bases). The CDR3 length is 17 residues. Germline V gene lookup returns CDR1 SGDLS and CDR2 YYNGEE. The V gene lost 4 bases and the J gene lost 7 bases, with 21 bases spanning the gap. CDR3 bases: TGTGCCAGCAGCCTCACGCCCGGGGGGCTGATGAATTCACCCCTCCACTTT. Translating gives CASSLTPGGLMNSPLHF.

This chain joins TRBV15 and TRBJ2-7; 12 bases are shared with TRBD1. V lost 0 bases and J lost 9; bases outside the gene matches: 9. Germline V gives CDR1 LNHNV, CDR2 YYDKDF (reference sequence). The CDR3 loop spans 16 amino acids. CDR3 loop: CATSRDRGTGGTGQYF. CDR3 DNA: TGTGCCACCAGCAGAGATAGAGGGACAGGGGGCACGGGGCAGTACTTC.

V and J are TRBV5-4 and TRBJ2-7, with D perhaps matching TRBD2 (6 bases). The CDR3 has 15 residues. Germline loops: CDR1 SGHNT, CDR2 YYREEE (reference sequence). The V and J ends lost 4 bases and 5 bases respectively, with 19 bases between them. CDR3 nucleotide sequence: TGTGCCAGCAGCGGAGGAGGGTTCAATCGAAACGAGCAGTACTTC. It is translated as CASSGGGFNRNEQYF. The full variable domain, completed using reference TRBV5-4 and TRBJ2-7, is ETGVTQSPTHLIKTRGQQVTLRCSSQSGHNTVSWYQQALGQGPQFIFQYYREEENGRGNFPPRFSGLQFPNYSSELNVNALELDDSALYLCASSGGGFNRNEQYFGPGTRLTVT.